These 7 T cell receptor beta chains originate from one sample sequenced in a study of blood T cell repertoires in COVID-19. Repertoires were generated with immunoSEQ multiplex PCR, while TCRdb's copy carries only in-frame clones and drops some. In the table there are under 450,000 clones, approximately 89% of which are singletons. The specimen sequenced was PBMCs or T cells enriched from blood (not recorded which). The receptors were sampled from a woman between 40 and 50 years old who had been exposed to COVID-19.

The chain employs TRBV4-1 and TRBJ1-1; 10 positions agree with TRBD1. In germline, CDR1 is MGHRA, CDR2 YSYEKL. The CDR3 length is 17 residues. Germline trimming cut 4 bases from V and 4 bases from J; bases unmatched to any gene: 12. This chain's CDR3 is CASSPPLRTGGSTEAFF. CDR3 sequence (DNA): TGCGCCAGCAGCCCCCCCCTCAGGACAGGGGGGAGCACTGAAGCTTTCTTT.

This chain connects TRBV18 to TRBJ2-7; a possible D gene is TRBD2 (6 bases). Germline lookup yields CDR1 KGHSH and CDR2 LQKENI. Trimming left V 2 bases short and J 0 bases short, with 8 bases between. This CDR3 has 14 amino acids. The chain's CDR3 is CASSPVGSSYEQYF. For the CDR3, the DNA is TGTGCCAGCTCACCAGTCGGGAGCTCCTACGAGCAGTACTTC.

This clone has just one count. V usage is TRBV19 and J usage is TRBJ1-2, with no clear D. The length of the CDR3 is 15 residues. Deletions cut 0 bases from V and 8 bases from J, with 16 bases between. The germline gives CDR1 LNHDA, CDR2 SQIVND (reference sequence). Here the CDR3 reads CASSIDAGLIRGYTF. The CDR3 DNA reads as TGTGCCAGTAGTATAGACGCAGGCTTAATCAGAGGCTACACCTTC.

This clone was counted once. This chain uses TRBV7-2 with TRBJ2-3; a possible D gene is TRBD1 (6 bases). This CDR3 region has 14 residues. V lost 1 base to trimming and J lost 6 bases, with 11 bases between them. Germline V gene data show CDR1 as SGHTA and CDR2 as FQGNSA. CDR3 loop: CASSLDPGADTQYF. The CDR3 coding sequence is TGTGCCAGCAGCTTAGATCCAGGGGCGGATACGCAGTATTTT.

This rearrangement joins TRBV7-2 to TRBJ1-1; D is possibly TRBD1 (5 bases). Germline V lookup: CDR1 SGHTA, CDR2 FQGNSA. The CDR3 runs 17 residues. V was shortened by 5 bases and J by 3 bases, with 22 bases between the two germline ends. Here the CDR3 reads CASSPLFSGDRDTEAFF. CDR3 nucleotides: TGTGCCAGCAGCCCGTTGTTTTCGGGGGATAGGGACACTGAAGCTTTCTTT.

This clone came up once. The chain couples TRBV29-1 to TRBJ1-2, with D perhaps matching TRBD1 (5 bases). CDR1 and CDR2 (germline): SQVTM, ANQGSEA. Trimming took 3 bases from V and 2 from J, leaving 13 bases between them. The CDR3 totals 14 residues. CDR3 bases: TGCAGCGTTGATCGGGGGATGGGGAACTATGGCTACACCTTC. Its protein product is CSVDRGMGNYGYTF. The entire variable domain, with the rest obtained from reference TRBV29-1 and TRBJ1-2, is as follows: SAVISQKPSRDICQRGTSLTIQCQVDSQVTMMFWYRQQPGQSLTLIATANQGSEATYESGFVIDKFPISRPNLTFSTLTVSNMSPEDSSIYLCSVDRGMGNYGYTFGSGTRLTVV.

The J gene is TRBJ2-7, the V gene TRBV7-3, with TRBD2 identical over 9 bases. J lost 6 bases, V lost 5 bases, and 11 bases had no gene match. Germline assignment: CDR1 SGHTA and CDR2 FQGTGA. The CDR3 has 15 amino acids. Here the CDR3 DNA reads TGTGCCAGCAGCCCCCTAGCGGGAACTCGCCTCGAGCAGTACTTC. It yields the protein CASSPLAGTRLEQYF.